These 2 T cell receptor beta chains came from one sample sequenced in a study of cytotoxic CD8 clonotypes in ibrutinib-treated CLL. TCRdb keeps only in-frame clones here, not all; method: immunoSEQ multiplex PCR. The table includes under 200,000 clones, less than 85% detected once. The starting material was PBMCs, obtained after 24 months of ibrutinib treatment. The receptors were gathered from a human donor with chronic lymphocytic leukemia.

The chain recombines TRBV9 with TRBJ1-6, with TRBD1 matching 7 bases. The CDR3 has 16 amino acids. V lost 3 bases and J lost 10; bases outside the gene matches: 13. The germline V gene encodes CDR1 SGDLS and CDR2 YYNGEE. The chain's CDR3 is CASSGELDRNRSPLHF. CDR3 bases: TGTGCCAGCAGCGGAGAGTTGGACAGGAATCGGTCACCCCTCCACTTT.

DNA for the CDR3: TGTGCCAGCAGTGAACCCGAGCGTAGGTATGGCTACACCTTC. The encoded protein is CASSEPERRYGYTF. The chain has TRBV2 and TRBJ1-2; D gene uncertain. The CDR3 totals 14 residues. Deletions cut 2 bases from V and 5 bases from J, with 12 bases between. CDR1 and CDR2 (germline): SNHLY, FYNNEI.